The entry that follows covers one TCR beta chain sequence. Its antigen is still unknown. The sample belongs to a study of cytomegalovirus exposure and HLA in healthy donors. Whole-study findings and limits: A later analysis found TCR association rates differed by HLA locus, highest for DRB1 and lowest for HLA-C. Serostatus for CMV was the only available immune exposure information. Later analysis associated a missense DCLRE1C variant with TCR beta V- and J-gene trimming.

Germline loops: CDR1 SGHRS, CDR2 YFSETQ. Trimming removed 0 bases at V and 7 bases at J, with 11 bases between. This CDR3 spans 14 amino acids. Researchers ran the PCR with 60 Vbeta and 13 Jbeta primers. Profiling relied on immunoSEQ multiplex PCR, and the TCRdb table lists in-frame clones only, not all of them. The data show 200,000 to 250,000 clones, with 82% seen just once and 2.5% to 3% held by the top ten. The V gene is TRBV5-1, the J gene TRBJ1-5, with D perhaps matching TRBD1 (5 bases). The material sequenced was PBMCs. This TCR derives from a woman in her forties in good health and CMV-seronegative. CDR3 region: CASSLASGGQPQHF. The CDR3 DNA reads TGCGCCAGCAGCTTGGCCTCGGGGGGGCAGCCCCAGCATTTT.